The source of this TCR beta chain is a study of T cell responses to AZD1222 COVID-19 vaccine (dated by TCRdb to about 2021). For the wider study: AZD1222 recipients whose second dose came at about 4 weeks and those whose second dose came at about 12 weeks were combined into one group, since spike-specific TCR depth and breadth did not differ between the two schedules. TCR sequencing covered 230 to 250 trial participants: 207 given two doses of AZD1222 and about 26 given two doses of MenACWY control vaccine. Trial participants were enrolled into age subgroups of 18-55, 56-69 and 70-plus years, which contained about 150, 27 and 61 TCR-sequenced participants, respectively.

Comment on this clone: The antigen this receptor binds is unknown. Per-nucleotide qualities are absent, and no much larger clonotype sits a single base away.

This specimen's time point label, interpreted: baseline before first vaccination. Vaccinee samples were obtained from the UK trials COV001 and COV002, which included a single-blind randomized controlled phase 2/3 trial of AZD1222 (ChAdOx1 nCoV-19) in healthy adults. Trial participant PBMC samples were collected at day 0 and day 28 after the second dose for TCRbeta chain sequencing. Findings and caveats that apply to the study as a whole: Participants were mostly white British, with more females than males. The authors suggested clonal diversity may have been underestimated. The 56-69-year group was small, and its depth increase did not reach significance, likely because of low power. Spike-specific TCR breadth and depth rose significantly after two AZD1222 doses compared with day 0 and with MenACWY recipients. The whole spike protein was spanned by vaccine-associated CD4 TCRs, and dominant responses were seen in regions 160-218 and 743-854. Only a handful of AZD1222 recipients were SARS-CoV-2 seropositive at baseline, limiting conclusions about previously exposed vaccinees. Nearly half of unique spike-specific TCRs reportedly recognized epitopes outside regions mutated in the B.1.351 and B.1.1.7 variants. Because no day 14 peak-response samples were available, the repertoires could be characterized only after the peak T cell response.

The CDR3 regions of human TCRbeta chains were analyzed by immunosequencing. In the paper's pipeline: Repertoire TCRs were matched against a reference library of SARS-CoV-2-specific TCRs generated with the MIRA antigen-specificity platform. Breadth was defined as the fraction of unique TCRs that were SARS-CoV-2-associated. Depth was defined as the fraction of total T cells that were SARS-CoV-2-associated. Using the MIRA data, each spike-specific TCR was assigned both to the spike region to which the TCR was reactive and to a CD4 or CD8 class. Log10-transformed breadth and depth values were compared by one-way ANOVA with Sidak's multiple comparisons tests. The source is immuneACCESS, and TCRdb retained only in-frame sequences with V and J called. Part of the clones is not carried over; for the studies checked, unresolved V genes explain less than half of this, and the remainder is unexplained. The DNA gave D and trimming, while V, J and clone size come from that table. The sample table shows about 150,000 clones, and 92% are seen once. The ten top clones hold 1.6% of the sample.

This receptor was identified in an adult in good health. The starting material was peripheral blood, obtained on day 0 of AZD1222 vaccination.

The CDR3 loop reads CAWSSGPNQPQHF. Here is the DNA: TGTGCCTGGAGTTCCGGGCCCAATCAGCCCCAGCATTTT. Recombination joined TRBV30 with TRBJ1-5; no D gene call is confident. CDR1 and CDR2 are read off the germline V gene (reference sequence) as GTSNPN and SVGIG. Relative to germline, V is 2 bases shorter and J is 3 bases shorter, with 8 bases between their ends. The CDR3 sequence holds 13 residues, the cysteine and phenylalanine included. This entry keeps only the CDR3 DNA: 39 bases, framed from base 1.